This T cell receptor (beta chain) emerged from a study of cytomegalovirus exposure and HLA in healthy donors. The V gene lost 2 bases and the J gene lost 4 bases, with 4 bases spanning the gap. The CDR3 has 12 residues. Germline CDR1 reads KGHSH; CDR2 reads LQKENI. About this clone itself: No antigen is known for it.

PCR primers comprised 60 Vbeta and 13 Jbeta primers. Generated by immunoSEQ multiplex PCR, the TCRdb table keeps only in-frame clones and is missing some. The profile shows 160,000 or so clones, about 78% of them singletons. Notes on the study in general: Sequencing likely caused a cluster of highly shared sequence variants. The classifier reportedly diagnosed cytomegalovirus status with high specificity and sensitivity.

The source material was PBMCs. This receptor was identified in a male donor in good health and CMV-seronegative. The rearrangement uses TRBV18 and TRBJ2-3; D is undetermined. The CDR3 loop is CASSPGPDTQYF. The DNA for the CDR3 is TGTGCCAGCTCACCAGGCCCAGATACGCAGTATTTT.